Following are 30 T cell receptor beta chains from one sample sequenced in a study of T cell responses to AZD1222 COVID-19 vaccine. Method: immunoSEQ multiplex PCR; TCRdb's copy keeps in-frame clones and lacks some. Of under 150,000 clones in the sample, 75% to 90% are singletons; the top ten hold 1.6%. The sequencing used peripheral blood, collected on day 0 of AZD1222 vaccination. These receptors were collected from an adult in good health.

The chain combines TRBV6-5 with TRBJ2-2; D unclear. The germline V and J ends were trimmed by 0 bases and 8 bases, with 7 bases remaining between them. There are 13 residues in the CDR3. Germline lookup yields CDR1 MNHEY and CDR2 SVGAGI. The CDR3 reads CASSYSNVGELFF. CDR3 sequence (DNA): TGTGCCAGCAGTTACTCGAATGTTGGGGAGCTGTTTTTT.

V usage is TRBV27 and J usage is TRBJ1-5, with D hard to call. This CDR3 has 16 amino acids. V was clipped by 7 bases and J by 3 bases, with 19 bases between them. The V gene's germline CDR1 is MNHEY and CDR2 SMNVEV (reference sequence). Here the CDR3 reads CASNPYGRRDNQPQHF. The CDR3 coding sequence is TGTGCCAGCAATCCCTATGGGAGGAGGGACAATCAGCCCCAGCATTTT.

This chain connects TRBV11-2 to TRBJ1-2; D is perhaps TRBD1 (5 bases). This CDR3 is 15 amino acids long. Trimming left V 4 bases short and J 5 bases short, with 17 bases between. CDR1 is SGHAT, CDR2 FQNNGV, per germline. The CDR3 loop is CASSSTDSRAYGYTF. Written as DNA, the CDR3 is TGTGCCAGCAGCTCGACTGACTCCAGGGCGTATGGCTACACCTTC.

The chain joins TRBV18 to TRBJ2-3; 7 bases fit TRBD2. The CDR3 totals 15 residues. V was clipped by 1 base and J by 5 bases; unmatched bases: 6. Looked up from germline, CDR1 is KGHSH and CDR2 is LQKENI. The CDR3 loop is CASSPLTGGIDTQYF. DNA for the CDR3: TGTGCCAGCTCACCACTGACGGGAGGCATAGATACGCAGTATTTT.

The chain recombines TRBV24-1 with TRBJ1-2; possible D gene TRBD1, 5 bases. This CDR3 is 14 amino acids long. With 1 base removed from V and 8 bases from J, the gap between germline ends came to 13 bases. The germline CDR1 and CDR2 sequences are KGHDR and SFDVKD. The CDR3 protein is CATSDFGGASGYTF. DNA of the CDR3: TGTGCCACCAGTGATTTTGGAGGGGCCAGCGGCTACACCTTC.

The genes are TRBV2 and TRBJ1-1; D uncertain. The germline V gene has CDR1 SNHLY and CDR2 FYNNEI. This CDR3 spans 11 amino acids. V lost 0 bases, J lost 11 bases, and 7 bases lay in between. The CDR3 nucleotides are TGTGCCAGCAGTGAAGCAATATCGGCTTTCTTT. Its translation: CASSEAISAFF.

The V gene is TRBV7-6, the J gene TRBJ2-3; D possibly corresponds to TRBD1 (5 bases). The germline CDR1 and CDR2 sequences are SGHVS and FNYEAQ. This CDR3 is 19 amino acids long. V was pared by 1 base and J by 7 bases, with 27 bases between. The CDR3 region is CASSLVALKGRVNTYTQYF. The CDR3 DNA reads as TGTGCCAGCAGCTTAGTGGCCCTTAAAGGCAGGGTGAACACCTATACGCAGTATTTT.

V and J are TRBV5-1 and TRBJ1-1; D not resolved. Trimming left V 0 bases short and J 8 bases short, with 14 bases between. From germline, CDR1 is SGHRS and CDR2 YFSETQ. The CDR3 runs 14 residues. CDR3 sequence reads: CASSLGVVEPEAFF. The CDR3 coding sequence is TGCGCCAGCAGCTTGGGGGTCGTCGAGCCAGAAGCTTTCTTT.

As for this clone: This sample also contains other DNA sequences that code for the same CDR3. The chain recombines TRBV4-2 with TRBJ2-1; weak D call: TRBD2 (5 bases). The CDR3 totals 13 residues. In germline, CDR1 is LGHNA, CDR2 YNFKEQ. Trimming pared 1 base from V and 6 bases from J, leaving 7 bases between. The CDR3 DNA is TGTGCCAGCAGCCAAGGGACTTTCAATGAGCAGTTCTTC. Residues: CASSQGTFNEQFF.

The chain couples TRBV27 to TRBJ2-3; D is possibly TRBD1 (6 bases). Germline values: CDR1 MNHEY, CDR2 SMNVEV (reference sequence). Trimming left V 2 bases short and J 2 bases short, with 14 bases between. This CDR3 contains 16 residues. In DNA, the CDR3 is TGTGCCAGCAGTTTAGTGGGGGCCCTCCACACAGATACGCAGTATTTT. It translates to CASSLVGALHTDTQYF.

This CDR3 is CASSYSRGGNYGYTF. For the CDR3, the DNA is TGTGCCAGCAGTTATTCCAGGGGAGGGAACTATGGCTACACCTTC. This chain uses TRBV6-5 with TRBJ1-2; weak D call: TRBD1 (6 bases). Trimming pared 3 bases from V and 2 bases from J, leaving 13 bases between. This CDR3 spans 15 amino acids. The germline gives CDR1 MNHEY, CDR2 SVGAGI.

The chain has TRBV11-2 and TRBJ1-2, with D perhaps TRBD1 (5 bases). Germline CDR1 and CDR2: SGHAT and FQNNGV. The CDR3 totals 16 residues. V dropped 1 base and J dropped 3 bases, with 15 bases sitting between them. DNA of the CDR3: TGTGCCAGCAGCTTAGCAATCGGGGGATCACACTATGGCTACACCTTC. It translates to CASSLAIGGSHYGYTF.

For the CDR3, the DNA is TGTGCCACCAGCAGAGATATCGGGCAATTCGTCGAGTCTTTCTTT. Its protein is CATSRDIGQFVESFF. The chain couples TRBV15 to TRBJ1-1; no reliable D call. The CDR3 is 15 amino acids. Trimming cost V 0 bases and J 12 bases, with 20 bases left between them. The germline gives CDR1 LNHNV, CDR2 YYDKDF (reference sequence).

The V gene is TRBV18, the J gene TRBJ2-3; 7 bases fit TRBD2. The CDR3 spans 16 residues. Germline V gene data show CDR1 as KGHSH and CDR2 as LQKENI. Germline trimming cut 6 bases from V and 2 bases from J; bases unmatched to any gene: 11. CDR3 amino acids: CASSRSPSGLTDTQYF. The CDR3 bases are TGTGCCAGCTCTCGAAGCCCTAGCGGCCTCACAGATACGCAGTATTTT.

The V gene is TRBV4-3, the J gene TRBJ1-4, with D maybe TRBD1 (5 bases). V was cut by 0 bases and J by 11 bases, with 10 bases left in between. The CDR3 sequence is 13 residues long. CDR1 is LGHNA and CDR2 is YSLEER in the germline V gene. The CDR3 loop reads CASSQDRGGKLFF. The DNA of the CDR3 is TGCGCCAGCAGCCAAGATCGGGGGGGTAAACTGTTTTTT.

The chain employs TRBV30 and TRBJ1-6, with 7 bases aligning to TRBD1. This CDR3 region has 14 residues. Germline V gene lookup returns CDR1 GTSNPN and CDR2 SVGIG (reference sequence). Trimming took 0 bases from V and 8 from J; bases not matched to a gene: 4. CDR3 sequence reads: CAWSVRQGDSPLHF. The CDR3 bases are TGTGCCTGGAGTGTACGGCAGGGGGATTCACCCCTCCACTTT.

This sequence joins TRBV6-5 and TRBJ2-1; 11 bases match TRBD2. The CDR3 runs 15 residues. Germline CDR1 is MNHEY and CDR2 is SVGAGI. Trimming at V came to 6 bases and at J to 7 bases, leaving 8 bases not matched to a gene. CDR3 nucleotides: TGTGCCAGCAGCGAGACTAGCGGGATGGGTAATGAGCAGTTCTTC. It specifies CASSETSGMGNEQFF.

The V and J genes are TRBV3-1 (or the pseudogene TRBV3-2) and TRBJ2-5, with 8 bases identical to TRBD2. The V segment lost 3 bases and the J segment 5 bases; nucleotides outside the gene matches: 5. Germline V gene data show CDR1 as LGHDT and CDR2 as YNNKEL (reference sequence). The CDR3 runs to 14 residues. CDR3 amino acids: CASSQGTSTETQYF. The CDR3 nucleotides are TGTGCCAGCAGCCAGGGGACTAGTACCGAGACCCAGTACTTC.

This clone has only one observation. V is TRBV7-8 and J is TRBJ2-1; 8 positions match TRBD2. This CDR3 is 17 amino acids long. Losses at the gene ends were 5 bases for V and 7 bases for J; bases not matched to a gene: 16. Germline V gene lookup returns CDR1 SGHVS and CDR2 FQNEAQ. In DNA, the CDR3 is TGTGCCAGCAGCCCTCCCCTCCGGGCGGGAGGTGGAAATGAGCAGTTCTTC. Its protein product is CASSPPLRAGGGNEQFF.

This clone was detected only once. V gene TRBV27 combines with J gene TRBJ1-1, with TRBD1 matching 7 bases. After removal of 0 bases from V and 8 bases from J, the junction contained 3 bases not matched to a gene. This CDR3 contains 13 residues. CDR1 and CDR2 from the germline V gene are MNHEY and SMNVEV (reference sequence). CDR3 sequence (DNA): TGTGCCAGCAGTTTATCCCCGGACAGGGAAGCTTTCTTT. It yields the protein CASSLSPDREAFF.

The chain has TRBV27 and TRBJ1-3; unclear D gene. This CDR3 spans 14 amino acids. V was trimmed by 4 bases and J by 4 bases, leaving 11 bases between them. CDR1 and CDR2 (germline): MNHEY, SMNVEV (reference sequence). The CDR3 sequence is CASSSTYSGNTIYF. In nucleotides, the CDR3 is TGTGCCAGCAGTTCGACCTATTCGGGAAACACCATATATTTT.

A few counts support this clone. The gene calls are TRBV21-1 and TRBJ2-2; the table gives TRBD1 as D, unverified against the DNA. TRBV21-1 is a pseudogene locus. The CDR3 is 14 amino acids. As DNA, the CDR3 is TGTGCCAGCAGCAAAATTGGGCCAGCCGGGGAGCTGTTTTTT. Translation: CASSKIGPAGELFF.

This chain links TRBV30 with TRBJ1-6; D is possibly TRBD1 (5 bases). V was cut by 5 bases and J by 10 bases, with 15 bases left in between. The CDR3 extends over 13 amino acids. Germline CDR1 reads GTSNPN; CDR2 reads SVGIG (reference sequence). The CDR3 loop reads CAWGRDLASPLHF. CDR3 sequence (DNA): TGTGCCTGGGGCCGGGACCTAGCCTCACCCCTCCACTTT.

This rearrangement joins TRBV13 to TRBJ2-7; D gene unclear. Trimming stripped 4 bases from V and 0 bases from J, with 4 bases between. Looked up from germline, CDR1 is PRHDT and CDR2 is FYEKMQ (reference sequence). This CDR3 is built from 12 residues. The CDR3 nucleotides read TGTGCCAGCAGCTCTTTCTCCTACGAGCAGTACTTC. This gives the protein CASSSFSYEQYF.

This chain connects TRBV7-3 to TRBJ1-1, with D possibly being TRBD1 (5 bases). The CDR3 consists of 14 residues. Trimming removed 5 bases at V and 5 bases at J, with 15 bases between. Germline CDR1 reads SGHTA; CDR2 reads FQGTGA. In DNA form, the CDR3 reads TGTGCCAGCAGCGCCGGACAATGGGGGACTGAAGCTTTCTTT. This encodes CASSAGQWGTEAFF.

V gene TRBV18 combines with J gene TRBJ2-2; 7 positions agree with TRBD1. The V gene's germline CDR1 is KGHSH and CDR2 LQKENI. V lost 4 bases and J lost 4; bases outside the gene matches: 12. CDR3 length equals 17 residues. CDR3 nucleotide sequence: TGTGCCAGCTCACGATTTGGGACGACAGGGTCCACCGGGGAGCTGTTTTTT. This encodes CASSRFGTTGSTGELFF.

On this clone: At the DNA level, this CDR3 is encoded by other sequences in the same sample as well. The chain has TRBV7-2 and TRBJ1-5; 7 bases fit TRBD1. The CDR3 is made up of 16 amino acids. Losses at the gene ends were 2 bases for V and 4 bases for J; bases not matched to a gene: 8. The V gene's germline CDR1 is SGHTA and CDR2 FQGNSA. The CDR3 reads CASSLTGTEINQPQHF. The CDR3 nucleotides are TGTGCCAGCAGCTTAACTGGGACAGAAATTAATCAGCCCCAGCATTTT.

The chain uses TRBV6-1 and TRBJ1-4; tentative D call: TRBD1 (5 bases). The CDR3 is made up of 14 amino acids. V lost 2 bases, J lost 7 bases, and 11 bases lay in between. From germline, CDR1 is MNHNS and CDR2 SASEGT. In DNA, the CDR3 is TGTGCCAGCAGTGAATTGACAGTCAGTGAAAAACTGTTTTTT. Translating gives CASSELTVSEKLFF.

The J gene is TRBJ1-4, the V gene TRBV4-3; 9 nucleotides line up with TRBD1. With V trimmed by 1 base and J by 7 bases, 13 bases remained unmatched. Germline V lookup: CDR1 LGHNA, CDR2 YSLEER. The length of the CDR3 is 18 residues. In nucleotides, the CDR3 is TGCGCCAGCAGCCAAGCTGGAGGGCGCGGGACAGGGAGTGAAAAACTGTTTTTT. It encodes CASSQAGGRGTGSEKLFF.

This clone showed up just once. V and J are TRBV6-6 and TRBJ1-5; no clear D. V was shortened by 4 bases and J by 3 bases, with 10 bases between the two germline ends. The CDR3 sequence is 14 residues long. Germline V gene lookup returns CDR1 MNHNY and CDR2 SVGAGI (reference sequence). DNA of the CDR3: TGTGCCAGCAGTTCGGGCCTCTCCAATCAGCCCCAGCATTTT. Amino acids: CASSSGLSNQPQHF.